A single sample is the source of the 26 T cell receptor beta chains below, sequenced in a study of T cell repertoires in cytomegalovirus infection (dated by TCRdb to between 2018 and 2020). Reads for this sample came from an Illumina HiSeq 1500. TCRdb redid the processing of the public reads, applying fastp at Q25 and MiXCR, and retained in-frame beta chains. Here each entry gathers all rows of one CDR3 protein and keeps the most common genes and DNA. The table for this sample lists about 130,000 distinct CDR3 sequences; approximately 9.2% of them were counted only once. The ten top clones hold 10% of the sample. The sample taken for sequencing was PBMCs. The receptors here all came from a human donor in good health (CMV status not recorded). Some clones in this sample may be carry-over from other donors' samples.

This clonotype was seen many times. The chain recombines TRBV19 with TRBJ1-1; D is perhaps TRBD1 (5 bases). The germline gives CDR1 LNHDA, CDR2 SQIVND (reference sequence). CDR3 length: 15 residues. With 6 bases removed from V and 0 bases from J, the gap between germline ends came to 14 bases. The CDR3 DNA reads TGTGCCAGTAGGGTTTCCGGGACCTTGAACACTGAAGCTTTCTTT. It encodes CASRVSGTLNTEAFF.

This clonotype was recorded many times. The CDR3: CASSLRVGELFF. DNA of the CDR3: TGTGCCAGCAGCTTGCGAGTAGGGGAGCTGTTTTTT. The J gene is TRBJ2-2, the V gene TRBV7-2, with no clear D. Germline lookup yields CDR1 SGHTA and CDR2 FQGNSA. The CDR3 contains 12 residues. Trimming shortened V by 3 bases and J by 8 bases, and 7 bases separated the two germline ends. Supplemented by reference TRBV7-2 and TRBJ2-2, the full variable domain reads GAGVSQSPSNKVTEKGKDVELRCDPISGHTALYWYRQSLGQGLEFLIYFQGNSAPDKSGLPSDRFSAERTGGSVSTLTIQRTQQEDSAVYLCASSLRVGELFFGEGSRLTVL.

This clonotype was observed many times. This sequence joins TRBV28 and TRBJ1-4; 9 bases are shared with TRBD1. The CDR3 contains 15 residues. V gave up 3 bases and J gave up 5 bases; unmatched junction bases: 4. The V gene's germline CDR1 is MDHEN and CDR2 SYDVKM. In nucleotides, the CDR3 is TGTGCCAGCAGTTTGCCGGGACAGGGAAATGAAAAACTGTTTTTT. Protein sequence: CASSLPGQGNEKLFF.

This clonotype was seen more than once but under ten times. This chain joins TRBV4-1 and TRBJ1-1; possibly TRBD1 for D (5 bases). V was clipped by 1 base and J by 0 bases, with 9 bases between them. There are 15 residues in the CDR3. The germline V gene encodes CDR1 MGHRA and CDR2 YSYEKL. In DNA, the CDR3 is TGCGCCAGCAGCCAAGGCGAGGGGCTGAACACTGAAGCTTTCTTT. This sequence encodes CASSQGEGLNTEAFF.

This clonotype was counted many times. The rearrangement links TRBV7-2 to TRBJ2-5; maybe TRBD1 (5 bases). The V end was cut by 5 bases, the J end by 9 bases, with 16 bases between. Germline lookup yields CDR1 SGHTA and CDR2 FQGNSA. The CDR3 runs to 13 residues. CDR3 amino acids: CASSVRAQGAQYF. CDR3 DNA sequence: TGTGCCAGCAGCGTCCGGGCCCAGGGCGCCCAGTACTTC.

This clonotype was found many times. The CDR3 DNA reads as TGTGCCAGCAGTTTGCGACAGGGTGATGCTTTCTTT. It specifies CASSLRQGDAFF. The chain recombines TRBV28 with TRBJ1-1; TRBD1 agrees at 7 bases. CDR3 length: 12 residues. Trimming cost V 3 bases and J 11 bases; bases outside gene matches: 6. From germline, CDR1 is MDHEN and CDR2 SYDVKM.

This clonotype was picked up a small number of times. The CDR3 spells CASSQQTGGENIQYF. Here the CDR3 DNA reads TGTGCCAGCTCCCAACAAACAGGGGGCGAAAACATTCAGTACTTC. The rearrangement joins TRBV18 to TRBJ2-4, with TRBD1 identical over 9 bases. This CDR3 region has 15 residues. Per germline, CDR1 KGHSH and CDR2 LQKENI. V gave up 6 bases and J gave up 5 bases; unmatched junction bases: 8.

At least ten counts were recorded for this clonotype. The chain links TRBV20-1 to TRBJ2-7; D remains unclear. V was pared by 4 bases and J by 5 bases, with 21 bases between. Per the germline V gene, CDR1 is DFQATT and CDR2 is SNEGSKA (reference sequence). This CDR3 is built from 15 residues. The CDR3 region is CSAKNPTRRSDEQYF. The CDR3 nucleotides are TGCAGTGCTAAGAACCCAACCAGGCGCAGCGACGAGCAGTACTTC.

This clonotype was detected many times. V and J are TRBV20-1 and TRBJ2-7; 7 bases fit TRBD1. The V gene's germline CDR1 is DFQATT and CDR2 SNEGSKA (reference sequence). Germline trimming cut 4 bases from V and 3 bases from J; bases unmatched to any gene: 9. The CDR3 consists of 14 residues. In DNA, the CDR3 is TGCAGTGCTATTACCATGACAGGGTTCTACGAGCAGTACTTC. Amino acid sequence: CSAITMTGFYEQYF.

This clonotype was counted at least ten times. The gene calls are TRBV19 and TRBJ2-3, with 7 nucleotides matching TRBD1. The germline V gene encodes CDR1 LNHDA and CDR2 SQIVND (reference sequence). The CDR3 sequence is 14 residues long. Germline trimming cut 7 bases from V and 5 bases from J; bases unmatched to any gene: 9. The CDR3 DNA reads as TGTGCCAGTAAAAACAGGGGTGGCGGAGATACGCAGTATTTT. This encodes CASKNRGGGDTQYF.

This clonotype has a count of ten or more. In nucleotides, the CDR3 is TGTGCCAGCAGCCCTACGGACAGGGGCGAGCAGTACTTC. Translation: CASSPTDRGEQYF. The rearrangement joins TRBV7-2 to TRBJ2-7, with TRBD1 identical over 9 bases. The germline V gene encodes CDR1 SGHTA and CDR2 FQGNSA. This CDR3 contains 13 residues. V shed 5 bases, J shed 6 bases, and the junction held 5 bases outside the gene matches. The full variable domain, completed using reference TRBV7-2 and TRBJ2-7, is GAGVSQSPSNKVTEKGKDVELRCDPISGHTALYWYRQSLGQGLEFLIYFQGNSAPDKSGLPSDRFSAERTGGSVSTLTIQRTQQEDSAVYLCASSPTDRGEQYFGPGTRLTVT.

The rearrangement uses TRBV28 and TRBJ2-6, with D perhaps given as TRBD1 or TRBD2 (6 bases each). The germline V gene encodes CDR1 MDHEN and CDR2 SYDVKM. This CDR3 has 15 residues. V was trimmed by 3 bases and J by 3 bases, leaving 9 bases between them. Written as DNA, the CDR3 is TGTGCCAGCAGTTTCGGGGGCAGTGGGGCCAACGTCCTGACTTTC. This sequence encodes CASSFGGSGANVLTF.

This clonotype showed up just a few times. The V call is TRBV18, the J call TRBJ1-1, with D perhaps TRBD1 (5 bases). The CDR3 has 13 amino acids. V was trimmed by 5 bases and J by 8 bases, leaving 15 bases between them. Germline CDR1 and CDR2: KGHSH and LQKENI. The CDR3 reads CASSSGTQSEAFF. The CDR3 coding sequence is TGTGCCAGCTCATCCGGGACGCAGTCCGAAGCTTTCTTT.

Many counts were recorded for this clonotype. The J gene is TRBJ1-1, the V gene TRBV7-2; 7 positions agree with TRBD1. Looked up from germline, CDR1 is SGHTA and CDR2 is FQGNSA. J was trimmed by 2 bases and V by 5 bases; bases with no gene match: 5. The CDR3 spans 14 residues. The CDR3 nucleotides are TGTGCCAGCAGCCCGAGGGGGCTAAACACTGAAGCTTTCTTT. Protein product: CASSPRGLNTEAFF.

This clonotype was seen a single time. A junction end diverges from the germline sequence, so it may reflect a read error. The V and J genes are TRBV20-1 and TRBJ1-2; D remains unclear. The CDR3 has 16 residues. CDR1 and CDR2 from the germline V gene are DFQATT and SNEGSKA (reference sequence). CDR3 sequence: CSARDLAYAGNYSYTF. The CDR3 DNA reads TGCAGTGCTAGAGATCTCGCTTACGCGGGGAACTATAGCTACACCTTC.

This clonotype has ten or more counts. The rearrangement links TRBV29-1 to TRBJ2-5, with a possible D match to TRBD1 (6 bases). V gave up 7 bases and J gave up 1 base, with 10 bases separating them. Germline assignment: CDR1 SQVTM and CDR2 ANQGSEA. This CDR3 is built from 12 residues. Here the CDR3 reads CSAGQSQETQYF. CDR3 in DNA: TGCAGCGCCGGACAGAGCCAAGAGACCCAGTACTTC.

This clonotype was counted ten times or more. At one end the junction does not follow the germline gene, possibly because of a read error. This chain uses TRBV10-3 with TRBJ2-7, with TRBD1 identical over 9 bases. The CDR3 totals 14 residues. CDR1 is ENHRY and CDR2 is SYGVKD in the germline V gene. In DNA form, the CDR3 reads TGTGCCATCGGTGAAGGACAGGGGAGGGACGAGCAGTACTTC. Translation: CAIGEGQGRDEQYF.

The sample holds many counts of this clonotype. The rearrangement links TRBV29-1 to TRBJ2-3; D perhaps matches TRBD2 (7 bases). The V gene's germline CDR1 is SQVTM and CDR2 ANQGSEA. This CDR3 comprises 15 residues. Trimming removed 6 bases at V and 1 base at J, with 17 bases between. The DNA of the CDR3 is TGCAGCGTGGGGGGGACCCCAGGGGGCACAGATACGCAGTATTTT. Translating gives CSVGGTPGGTDTQYF.

This clonotype was observed at least ten times. The chain joins TRBV29-1 to TRBJ1-2; the D is unclear. The germline V and J ends were trimmed by 3 bases and 3 bases, with 8 bases remaining between them. CDR1 and CDR2 (germline): SQVTM, ANQGSEA. The CDR3 loop spans 12 amino acids. For the CDR3, the DNA is TGCAGCGTTGACGACCCGCACTATGGCTACACCTTC. Translated: CSVDDPHYGYTF.

In its sample, this clonotype was seen many times. The CDR3 coding sequence is TGCGCCAGCAGCTCTGGGGCCGGAGAGACCCAGTACTTC. It encodes CASSSGAGETQYF. The chain employs TRBV4-1 and TRBJ2-5; D is possibly TRBD1 (5 bases). CDR3 length: 13 residues. The V gene's germline CDR1 is MGHRA and CDR2 YSYEKL. With 5 bases removed from V and 4 bases from J, the gap between germline ends came to 11 bases.

In the case of this clonotype: Since a much larger clone is just one base distant, this may be a read error. The V call is TRBV6-5, the J call TRBJ1-5; D is perhaps TRBD1 (5 bases). Germline-derived CDR1 and CDR2 are MNHEY and SVGAGI. Trimming removed 5 bases at V and 6 bases at J, with 14 bases between. The length of the CDR3 is 14 residues. The CDR3 is CASSRTSDTQPQHF. The CDR3 nucleotides are TGTGCCAGCAGTAGGACAAGTGACACTCAGCCCCAGCATTTT.

This clonotype came up many times. DNA for the CDR3: TGCAGTGCTAGAGCGGCAGGGGGTTTGAGCAATCAGCCCCAGCATTTT. This sequence encodes CSARAAGGLSNQPQHF. J is TRBJ1-5 and V is TRBV20-1; 7 positions match TRBD1. Germline CDR1 reads DFQATT; CDR2 reads SNEGSKA (reference sequence). V was clipped by 1 base and J by 1 base; unmatched bases: 7. This CDR3 comprises 16 residues.

This clonotype came up many times. The chain recombines TRBV7-9 with TRBJ2-3; D not certain. V dropped 0 bases and J dropped 2 bases, with 6 bases sitting between them. The CDR3 extends over 14 amino acids. Per the germline V gene, CDR1 is SEHNR and CDR2 is FQNEAQ (reference sequence). The CDR3 DNA follows: TGTGCCAGCAGCTTAGCGGGTGCCACAGATACGCAGTATTTT. Residues: CASSLAGATDTQYF.

This clonotype was observed many times. V is TRBV4-1 and J is TRBJ2-3; the match to TRBD1 covers 7 bases. The ends lost 4 bases at V and 7 bases at J; junction bases unmatched: 5. The CDR3 is 13 residues long. Per germline, CDR1 MGHRA and CDR2 YSYEKL. CDR3 protein: CASSPGTVNTQYF. CDR3 coding DNA: TGCGCCAGCAGCCCCGGGACAGTGAATACGCAGTATTTT.

This clonotype was seen many times. J is TRBJ2-1 and V is TRBV5-1, with D possibly called TRBD1 or TRBD2 (5 bases each). Trimming pared 4 bases from V and 5 bases from J, leaving 16 bases between. Looked up from germline, CDR1 is SGHRS and CDR2 is YFSETQ. This CDR3 is 15 amino acids long. CDR3 sequence (DNA): TGCGCCAGCAGCCCGAGGCCGGGGCGCGACAATGAGCAGTTCTTC. Translation gives CASSPRPGRDNEQFF.

This clonotype was counted once. J is TRBJ2-1 and V is TRBV9, with D unclear. This CDR3 region has 13 residues. The germline gives CDR1 SGDLS, CDR2 YYNGEE. Trimming stripped 3 bases from V and 2 bases from J, with 6 bases between. The CDR3 here is CASSGVPYNEQFF. The CDR3 DNA is TGTGCCAGCAGCGGCGTCCCCTACAATGAGCAGTTCTTC.